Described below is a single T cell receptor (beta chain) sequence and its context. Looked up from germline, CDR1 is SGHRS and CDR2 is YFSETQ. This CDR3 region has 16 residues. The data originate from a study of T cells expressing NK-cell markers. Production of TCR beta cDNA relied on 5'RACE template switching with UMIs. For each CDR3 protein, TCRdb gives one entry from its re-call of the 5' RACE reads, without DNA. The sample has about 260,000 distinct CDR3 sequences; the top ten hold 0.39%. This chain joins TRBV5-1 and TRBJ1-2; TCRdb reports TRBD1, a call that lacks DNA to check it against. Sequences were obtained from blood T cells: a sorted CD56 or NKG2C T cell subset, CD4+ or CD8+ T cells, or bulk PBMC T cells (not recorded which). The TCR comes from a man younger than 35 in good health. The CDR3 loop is CASSITGTGGDYGYTF.